This T cell receptor (beta chain) was recovered during a study of blood T cell repertoires in COVID-19. Clones were sequenced by immunoSEQ multiplex PCR, and TCRdb holds only the in-frame ones, with some missing. The data show roughly 240,000 clones, 86% seen once. The sequenced material came from PBMCs or T cells enriched from blood (not recorded which). The origin of this receptor is a woman aged 50 to 60 who had recovered from COVID-19.

CDR3 region: CASSLGRFPTNEKLFF. Written as DNA, the CDR3 is TGTGCCAGCAGCTTGGGCAGATTTCCAACTAATGAAAAACTGTTTTTT. The gene calls are TRBV5-6 and TRBJ1-4; D not resolved. Looked up from germline, CDR1 is SGHDT and CDR2 is YYEEEE. V lost 0 bases and J lost 0, with 9 bases in between. The CDR3 runs to 16 residues.